These 8 T cell receptor beta chains were all obtained from the same sample, sequenced in a study of identical twins. Each CDR3 protein gets one entry after TCRdb re-called the 5' RACE reads with MiXCR. The sample carries fewer than 900,000 distinct CDR3 sequences, less than 25% recorded once. The same sample was also studied in work on T cells expressing NK-cell markers.

The sample consisted of PBMCs. The receptors shown here come from a woman between 18 and 29 years old in good health.

The V and J genes are TRBV27 and TRBJ2-6, with D uncertain. V lost 5 bases and J 0 bases, leaving 14 bases between the germline ends. This CDR3 spans 17 amino acids. Germline CDR1 reads MNHEY; CDR2 reads SMNVEV (reference sequence). The CDR3 sequence is CASSPLSSGSGANVLTF. DNA of the CDR3: TGTGCCAGCAGTCCTCTCTCATCGGGCTCTGGGGCCAACGTCCTGACTTTC.

This clonotype was detected many times. At one boundary the junction diverges from the germline segment, which might be a read error. The chain has TRBV12-3 or TRBV12-4 and TRBJ2-1; D not certain. This CDR3 spans 12 amino acids. The DNA for the CDR3 is TGTGCCAGCAGTTTAGCCCCGCGACCAGAGTACTTC. Amino acids: CASSLAPRPEYF.

The chain uses TRBV29-1 and TRBJ2-1; possibly TRBD1 for D (6 bases). The CDR3 sequence is 12 residues long. Trimming stripped 4 bases from V and 7 bases from J, with 11 bases between. Germline CDR1 is SQVTM and CDR2 is ANQGSEA. The CDR3 region has the DNA TGCAGCGTTGCGGCAGGGGAGAATGAGCAGTTCTTC. This encodes CSVAAGENEQFF.

This clonotype turned up a few times. The rearrangement links TRBV25-1 to TRBJ1-6; TRBD1 agrees at 9 bases. Germline loops: CDR1 MGHDK, CDR2 SYGVNS. The CDR3 has 15 amino acids. V gave up 3 bases and J gave up 10 bases; unmatched junction bases: 7. In DNA, the CDR3 is TGTGCCAGCAGTGACGGACAGGGGAGTGGGTCACCCCTCCACTTT. It codes for CASSDGQGSGSPLHF.

The V gene is TRBV12-3 or TRBV12-4, the J gene TRBJ1-2; D remains ambiguous. V lost 4 bases and J lost 2, with 14 bases in between. The CDR3 covers 15 residues. The CDR3: CASSSGGSGNYGYTF. The CDR3 DNA reads as TGTGCCAGCAGTTCAGGCGGCAGCGGCAACTATGGCTACACCTTC.

The CDR3 DNA reads TGTGCCAGCAGTGAACCAGGGAACACTGAAGCTTTCTTT. It is translated as CASSEPGNTEAFF. The chain employs TRBV25-1 and TRBJ1-1; D is ambiguous. V dropped 2 bases and J dropped 1 base, with 5 bases sitting between them. Germline CDR1 and CDR2: MGHDK and SYGVNS. The CDR3 totals 13 residues.

A few counts support this clonotype. This chain joins TRBV11-2 and TRBJ2-4; D possibly uses TRBD1 or TRBD2 (5 bases each). V was cut by 3 bases and J by 3 bases, with 9 bases left in between. From germline, CDR1 is SGHAT and CDR2 FQNNGV. This CDR3 spans 14 amino acids. CDR3 residues: CASSFGDHKNIQYF. CDR3 DNA sequence: TGTGCCAGCAGCTTCGGGGACCACAAAAACATTCAGTACTTC.

This clonotype occurred a few times. The chain uses TRBV9 and TRBJ2-7, with D unclear. The germline V gene encodes CDR1 SGDLS and CDR2 YYNGEE. The CDR3 spans 11 residues. V was cut by 7 bases and J by 4 bases, with 9 bases left in between. The CDR3 sequence: CASGGIYEQYF. CDR3 in DNA: TGTGCCAGCGGCGGAATATACGAGCAGTACTTC.